This is a list of T cell receptor beta chains from one sample in a study of T cells in localized non-small cell lung cancer. Sequencing was performed with immunoSEQ multiplex PCR; in TCRdb, only in-frame clones are kept and a portion is missing. The data contain around 50,000 clones, around 87% of them singletons. Sequences were derived from PBMCs, sampled before any cancer treatment. These TCRs come from a female donor with stage II lung adenocarcinoma. Both conserved end residues are part of each CDR3. Fields, in order: V gene, D gene, clone size, J gene, CDR3 DNA, CDR3 protein. The D gene is left open where the match is weak. For some rows the clone size is stated as once, few or many, or as a class when expanded; others skip it.

v_call: TRBV5-1; d_call: TRBD1; clone_size: NA; j_call: TRBJ1-4; cdr3_nt: TGCGCCAGCAGCTCGGGACAGGGAAGTGAAAAACTGTTTTTT; cdr3_aa: CASSSGQGSEKLFF
v_call: TRBV11-2; d_call: TRBD2; clone_size: NA; j_call: TRBJ2-3; cdr3_nt: TGTGCCAGCAGCTCCCGCCCAGCGGGGGGGTTCACAGATACGCAGTATTTT; cdr3_aa: CASSSRPAGGFTDTQYF
v_call: TRBV18; d_call: TRBD1; clone_size: NA; j_call: TRBJ1-2; cdr3_nt: TGTGCCAGCTCAACCTCCGGGACAGGGAACTATGGCTACACCTTC; cdr3_aa: CASSTSGTGNYGYTF
v_call: TRBV6-5; d_call: NA; clone_size: NA; j_call: TRBJ1-1; cdr3_nt: TGTGCCAGCAGTTACTCGGGGTGGAACACTGAAGCTTTCTTT; cdr3_aa: CASSYSGWNTEAFF
v_call: TRBV25-1; d_call: NA; clone_size: NA; j_call: TRBJ2-3; cdr3_nt: TGTGCCAGCAGTGACAGCGCTAGCACAGATACGCAGTATTTT; cdr3_aa: CASSDSASTDTQYF
v_call: TRBV5-4; d_call: NA; clone_size: NA; j_call: TRBJ2-5; cdr3_nt: TGTGCCAGCAGCTTGGTGGAGGGGGGAAGGGAGACCCAGTACTTC; cdr3_aa: CASSLVEGGRETQYF
v_call: TRBV6-1; d_call: NA; clone_size: NA; j_call: TRBJ1-1; cdr3_nt: TGTGCCAGCAATCCAGAGCCCCGGTCTACCACTGAAGCTTTCTTT; cdr3_aa: CASNPEPRSTTEAFF
v_call: TRBV10-1; d_call: TRBD1; clone_size: few; j_call: TRBJ2-7; cdr3_nt: TGCGCCAGCAGTGAGTACAGGGGGCGAAGGGGCGAGCAGTACTTC; cdr3_aa: CASSEYRGRRGEQYF
v_call: TRBV7-3; d_call: NA; clone_size: NA; j_call: TRBJ1-2; cdr3_nt: TGTGCCAGCAGCTTGTCAGGGGCTAAGGATGGCTACACCTTC; cdr3_aa: CASSLSGAKDGYTF
v_call: TRBV6-1; d_call: NA; clone_size: NA; j_call: TRBJ1-1; cdr3_nt: TGTGCCAGCAAGGGTTCCACTGAAGCTTTCTTT; cdr3_aa: CASKGSTEAFF
v_call: TRBV6-5; d_call: NA; clone_size: once; j_call: TRBJ1-1; cdr3_nt: TGTGCCAGCAGTCCCTCAAGGGTTATGAACACTGAAGCTTTCTTT; cdr3_aa: CASSPSRVMNTEAFF
v_call: TRBV6-6; d_call: TRBD1; clone_size: few; j_call: TRBJ1-1; cdr3_nt: TGTGCCAGCAGTGGACAGGTCGGAAACACTGAAGCTTTCTTT; cdr3_aa: CASSGQVGNTEAFF